Only a few counts were recorded for the clone carrying this TCR beta chain. The antigen is not known. The data were obtained in a study of cytomegalovirus exposure and HLA in healthy donors. General study findings and limits: For most subjects, TCR beta sequences were reported to predict HLA-A and HLA-B alleles with accuracy. According to the study, around 150 TCR beta chains were cytomegalovirus-associated. Prior analysis indicated that the majority of TCR beta V segments exhibited productivity approximately 90% or approximately 30% of the time. Rarity marked most TCR sequences, yet some public TCRs occurred in many donors.

PCR involved 60 Vbeta and 13 Jbeta primers. Here immunoSEQ multiplex PCR was the method, and the copy in TCRdb shows in-frame clones only, minus some. This sample carries about 160,000 clones, roughly 79% of them seen once, and the ten largest clones take 7%. Unmatched junction bases numbered 9, after V lost 4 bases and J lost 7 bases. The CDR3 consists of 15 residues. Germline V gene lookup returns CDR1 SGHTA and CDR2 FQGNSA. This clonotype originated in a woman aged 40 to 50 in good health and CMV-seropositive. This sequence joins TRBV7-2 and TRBJ2-7, with TRBD2 identical over 11 bases. The sample taken for sequencing was PBMCs. The CDR3 region is CASSSLAGAPSEQYF. For the CDR3, the DNA is TGTGCCAGCAGCTCACTAGCGGGGGCCCCCTCGGAGCAGTACTTC. The full variable domain, its missing parts supplied by reference TRBV7-2 and TRBJ2-7, is GAGVSQSPSNKVTEKGKDVELRCDPISGHTALYWYRQSLGQGLEFLIYFQGNSAPDKSGLPSDRFSAERTGGSVSTLTIQRTQQEDSAVYLCASSSLAGAPSEQYFGPGTRLTVT.